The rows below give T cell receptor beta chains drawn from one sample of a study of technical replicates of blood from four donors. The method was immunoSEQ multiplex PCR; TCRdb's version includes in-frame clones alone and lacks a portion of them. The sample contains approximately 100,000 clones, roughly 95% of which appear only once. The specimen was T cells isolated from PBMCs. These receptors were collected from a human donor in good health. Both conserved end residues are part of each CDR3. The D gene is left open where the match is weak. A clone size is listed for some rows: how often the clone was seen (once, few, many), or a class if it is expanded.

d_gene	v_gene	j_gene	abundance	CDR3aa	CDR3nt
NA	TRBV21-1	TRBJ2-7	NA	CASSTGTSDTYEQYF	TGTGCCAGCAGCACCGGGACTAGCGACACCTACGAGCAGTACTTC
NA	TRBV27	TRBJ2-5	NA	CASSLNQGWGETQYF	TGTGCCAGCAGTTTAAATCAGGGGTGGGGAGAGACCCAGTACTTC
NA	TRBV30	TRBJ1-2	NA	CASIGLNSANYGYTF	TGTGCCTCGATCGGACTCAACTCAGCTAACTATGGCTACACCTTC
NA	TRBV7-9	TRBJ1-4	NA	CASSLADREKLFF	TGTGCCAGCAGCTTAGCCGACAGGGAAAAACTGTTTTTT
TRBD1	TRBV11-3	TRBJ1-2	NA	CASSLGDRGLYGYTF	TGTGCCAGCAGCTTGGGGGACAGGGGGTTATATGGCTACACCTTC
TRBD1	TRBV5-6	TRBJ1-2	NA	CASSLGQDYGYTF	TGTGCCAGCAGCCTGGGACAGGATTACGGCTACACCTTC
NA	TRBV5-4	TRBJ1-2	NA	CASSLTRGYGYTF	TGTGCCAGCAGCTTGACCAGGGGCTATGGCTACACCTTC
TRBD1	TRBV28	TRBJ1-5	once	CASSDRQGWEPQHF	TGTGCCAGCAGTGACCGACAGGGATGGGAGCCCCAGCATTTT
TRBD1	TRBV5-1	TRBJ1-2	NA	CASSLAGQGVEDGYTF	TGCGCCAGCAGCTTGGCCGGACAGGGGGTCGAGGATGGCTACACCTTC
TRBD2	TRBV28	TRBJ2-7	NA	CASSSLGTSGYEQYF	TGTGCCAGCAGTTCCCTGGGGACTAGCGGATACGAGCAGTACTTC
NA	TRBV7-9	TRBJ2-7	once	CASSLVAGPYEQYF	TGTGCCAGCAGCTTAGTAGCAGGGCCCTACGAGCAGTACTTC
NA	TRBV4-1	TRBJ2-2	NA	CASSYPPGQLTGELFF	TGCGCCAGCAGCTATCCACCGGGACAATTGACCGGGGAGCTGTTTTTT
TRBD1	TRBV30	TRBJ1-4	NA	CAWSTGGSGEKLFF	TGTGCCTGGAGTACAGGGGGCTCAGGTGAAAAACTGTTTTTT
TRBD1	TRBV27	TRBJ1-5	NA	CASTSYRGPSNQPQHF	TGTGCCAGCACTTCCTACAGGGGGCCTAGCAATCAGCCCCAGCATTTT
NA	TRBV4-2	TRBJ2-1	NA	CASSQDARVSSYNEQFF	TGTGCCAGCAGCCAAGACGCCCGGGTTAGCTCCTACAATGAGCAGTTCTTC
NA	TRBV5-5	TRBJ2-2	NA	CASSLIQGRHTGELFF	TGTGCCAGCAGCTTAATCCAGGGAAGACACACCGGGGAGCTGTTTTTT
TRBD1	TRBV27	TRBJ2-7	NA	CASSSRQGRREQYF	TGTGCCAGCAGTTCCCGACAGGGTAGACGCGAGCAGTACTTC
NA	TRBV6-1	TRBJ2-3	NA	CASSLSTDTQYF	TGTGCCAGCAGTCTTAGCACAGATACGCAGTATTTT
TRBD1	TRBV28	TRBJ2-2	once	CASSLYRDREPTGELFF	TGTGCCAGCAGTTTATACCGGGACAGGGAACCAACCGGGGAGCTGTTTTTT
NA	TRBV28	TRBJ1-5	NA	CASSDDNPGNQPQHF	TGTGCCAGCAGTGACGACAATCCTGGCAATCAGCCCCAGCATTTT
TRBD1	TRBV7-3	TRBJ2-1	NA	CASSPEDRFRGYNEQFF	TGTGCCAGCAGCCCAGAGGACAGGTTCAGGGGCTACAATGAGCAGTTCTTC
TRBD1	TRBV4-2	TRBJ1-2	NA	CASSQEPQGVGGYTF	TGTGCCAGCAGCCAAGAACCCCAGGGGGTCGGTGGCTACACCTTC
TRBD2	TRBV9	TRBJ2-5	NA	CASSVGGGRAIETQYF	TGTGCCAGCAGCGTAGGTGGGGGGAGGGCCATCGAGACCCAGTACTTC
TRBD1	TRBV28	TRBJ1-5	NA	CASETGGNQPQHF	TGTGCCAGCGAGACAGGGGGAAATCAGCCCCAGCATTTT
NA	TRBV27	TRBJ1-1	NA	CASSLVDRPNTEAFF	TGTGCCAGCAGTTTGGTCGACAGGCCCAACACTGAAGCTTTCTTT
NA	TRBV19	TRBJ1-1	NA	CASSRGSMNTEAFF	TGTGCCAGTAGTCGGGGGAGTATGAACACTGAAGCTTTCTTT